The 5 T cell receptor beta chains in this list originate from one sample, sequenced in a study of T cell clonotyping in hematopoietic cell transplantation. Clones were read by immunoSEQ multiplex PCR, and TCRdb kept only the in-frame ones, dropping some. The sample carries 20,000 or so clones, roughly three quarters recorded once. Material: peripheral blood mononuclear cells. These TCRs come from a man aged 60-69 years in good health. Some clones in this sample may be carry-over from other donors' samples.

The chain carries TRBV6-4 and TRBJ1-1; D might be TRBD1 (6 bases). Germline assignment: CDR1 MRHNA and CDR2 SNTAGT. There are 11 residues in the CDR3. Trimming took 10 bases from V and 6 from J, leaving 12 bases between them. The CDR3 DNA reads TGTGCCAACACAGGGTACCCTGAAGCTTTCTTT. It specifies CANTGYPEAFF.

The J gene is TRBJ1-2, the V gene TRBV19, with D unresolved. Trimming left V 5 bases short and J 8 bases short, with 18 bases between. The CDR3 has 14 amino acids. CDR1 and CDR2 (germline): LNHDA, SQIVND (reference sequence). CDR3 DNA: TGTGCCAGTAGTGATGGTCCGGGATCTCGAGGCTACACCTTC. Amino acid sequence: CASSDGPGSRGYTF. Filled out from reference TRBV19 and TRBJ1-2, the complete variable domain reads DGGITQSPKYLFRKEGQNVTLSCEQNLNHDAMYWYRQDPGQGLRLIYYSQIVNDFQKGDIAEGYSVSREKKESFPLTVTSAQKNPTAFYLCASSDGPGSRGYTFGSGTRLTVV.

The chain couples TRBV10-3 to TRBJ2-3; 11 bases are shared with TRBD2. CDR1 and CDR2 (germline): ENHRY, SYGVKD. The CDR3 extends over 13 amino acids. V shed 9 bases, J shed 5 bases, and the junction held 4 bases outside the gene matches. This chain's CDR3 is CAMTSGVRDTQYF. CDR3 DNA sequence: TGTGCCATGACTAGCGGGGTTAGAGATACGCAGTATTTT.

The rearrangement joins TRBV7-9 to TRBJ2-7; D remains unclear. In germline, CDR1 is SEHNR, CDR2 FQNEAQ (reference sequence). The CDR3 runs to 16 residues. Trimming removed 0 bases from V and 0 bases from J, with 12 bases in between. The CDR3 DNA reads TGTGCCAGCAGCTTAGCCTGGATTGAGGCCTCCTACGAGCAGTACTTC. Protein sequence: CASSLAWIEASYEQYF.

The V call is TRBV18, the J call TRBJ1-2, with D maybe TRBD1 (5 bases). CDR1 is KGHSH, CDR2 LQKENI, per germline. The CDR3 consists of 14 residues. The V gene lost 3 bases and the J gene lost 1 base, with 9 bases spanning the gap. The CDR3 loop reads CASSPPDSNYGYTF. The CDR3 DNA follows: TGTGCCAGCTCACCTCCCGACAGTAACTATGGCTACACCTTC.